This TCR beta chain was sequenced for a study of blood T cell repertoires in COVID-19. The authors' processing: Amplification with reference gene primers provided the estimates of nucleated cell counts. Generated by immunoSEQ multiplex PCR, the TCRdb table keeps only in-frame clones and is missing some. V, J and clone size were drawn from that table, and D and trimming were deduced from the DNA. The sample has under 200,000 clones, approximately 86% seen once. This clone was seen a few times. The CDR3 spans 14 residues. Germline trimming cut 4 bases from V and 4 bases from J; bases unmatched to any gene: 3. The germline CDR1 and CDR2 sequences are MGHDK and SYGVNS.

The sequenced material came from peripheral blood. This clonotype was obtained from a man between 50 and 59 years old with active or convalescent COVID-19. The rearrangement links TRBV25-1 to TRBJ2-2; 7 bases fit TRBD2. CDR3 DNA: TGTGCCAGCAGTGGGGGGGAGGGCACCGGGGAGCTGTTTTTT. Its protein product is CASSGGEGTGELFF.